The source of this T cell receptor (beta chain) is a study of cytomegalovirus exposure and HLA in healthy donors. Whole-study findings and limits: As a later analysis showed, a missense DCLRE1C variant was linked to trimming of TCR beta V- and J-genes. A later analysis found most CMV-associated TCR beta chains apparently HLA-restricted.

The primer mix had 60 Vbeta and 13 Jbeta primers. Repertoires were generated with immunoSEQ multiplex PCR, while TCRdb's copy carries only in-frame clones and drops some. The table records about 120,000 clones, about four fifths of them present only once. About this clone itself: Its antigen is still unknown.

Input material: PBMCs. The receptor's source is a woman between 18 and 30 years old in good health and CMV-seropositive.

The CDR3 DNA is TGTGCCAGCAGTTTATACGGACAGGACATGGATAATTCACCCCTCCACTTT. As protein: CASSLYGQDMDNSPLHF. The V call is TRBV27, the J call TRBJ1-6; 7 positions match TRBD1. The V gene end was trimmed by 1 base and the J gene end by 5 bases; junction bases not matched to a gene: 8. The CDR3 covers 17 residues. The V gene's germline CDR1 is MNHEY and CDR2 SMNVEV (reference sequence).